This T cell receptor beta chain was sequenced during a study of cytotoxic CD8 clonotypes in ibrutinib-treated CLL. The CDR3 is 11 residues long. Germline values: CDR1 SEHNR, CDR2 FQNEAQ (reference sequence). Trimming cost V 4 bases and J 5 bases, with 6 bases left between them. This clone was counted between two and nine times. Generated by immunoSEQ multiplex PCR, the TCRdb table keeps only in-frame clones and is missing some. The repertoire holds about 300,000 clones, with around 77% as singletons. This receptor was taken from a human donor with chronic lymphocytic leukemia. This rearrangement joins TRBV7-9 to TRBJ2-7; D remains ambiguous. Sequencing was performed on PBMCs, taken at disease progression, from a patient treated with ibrutinib. This CDR3 reads CASSSRDEQYF. In nucleotides, the CDR3 is TGTGCCAGCAGCTCCCGGGACGAGCAGTACTTC.